The sequence of this TCR beta chain was determined in a study of blood T cells in healthy people across ages. Findings and caveats of the study: Donors of long life had a larger count of naive CD4+ cells and greater diversity than aged donors. Roughly linear age-related decline in beta diversity appeared, significant by age approximately 41. Estimates of total diversity, which came from one million sequenced T cells, were considered to be underestimates.

Concerning this clonotype itself: Its cognate antigen is unknown.

The CDR3 is made up of 18 amino acids. Germline CDR1 and CDR2: SEHNR and FQNEAQ (reference sequence). With V trimmed by 5 bases and J by 2 bases, 14 bases remained unmatched. Then a second PCR, running roughly 7 to 11 cycles, was carried out with a sample-barcoded 5' primer and a J-beta primer mix. Each sample yielded at least 2.5 million CDR3-containing paired-end reads. From the 5' RACE reads, TCRdb called clonotypes with MiXCR, one entry per CDR3 protein. The sample lists about 1,500,000 distinct CDR3 sequences, 42% occurring once. This rearrangement joins TRBV7-9 to TRBJ2-7; 11 bases match TRBD2. The clonotype was recovered from a woman under 30 in good health. Sequencing was done on a sample of blood. CDR3 nucleotide sequence: TGTGCCAGCAGCACGAAGACTAGCGGGGCCCAGAAGCCCTACGAGCAGTACTTC. It codes for CASSTKTSGAQKPYEQYF.